This is a list of T cell receptor beta chains from one sample in a study of cytotoxic CD8 clonotypes in ibrutinib-treated CLL. Libraries were prepared by immunoSEQ multiplex PCR; TCRdb keeps only in-frame clonotypes and omits some of them. The data contain roughly 15,000 clones, approximately 82% of them singletons. The specimen was PBMCs, collected before ibrutinib treatment. The receptors come from a human donor with chronic lymphocytic leukemia. The CDR3 runs from the conserved cysteine through the conserved F or W. Each record gives: V gene, J gene, CDR3 protein.

>TRBV7-2|TRBJ1-5
CASSLAALSPAQHF
>TRBV20-1|TRBJ2-5
CSGDSEVAQYF
>TRBV15|TRBJ2-7
CATSKGQGNSYEQYF
>TRBV6-5|TRBJ2-1
CASSPGQLSGGPQFF
>TRBV18|TRBJ1-5
CASSAGQGSQPQHF
>TRBV15|TRBJ2-3
CATSRERTSGSTWYF
>TRBV6-5|TRBJ2-5
CASSSGETQYF
>TRBV28|TRBJ2-1
CASSTSSHYYNEQFF
>TRBV11-2|TRBJ2-3
CASRQTGRESGTDTQYF
>TRBV9|TRBJ2-1
CASSVEGTPNNEQFF
>TRBV7-9|TRBJ2-3
CASSPTSGGFGADTQYF
>TRBV6-5|TRBJ2-1
CASSKLAGGGDEQFF
>TRBV7-2|TRBJ2-5
CASSLLGGTAYQETQYF
>TRBV6-5|TRBJ1-1
CASSYSVQNTEAFF
>TRBV7-8|TRBJ2-2
CASSLVNRGRTGELFF
>TRBV14|TRBJ2-7
CASSRQDSYEQYF
>TRBV19|TRBJ1-5
CASDRGRNRGQPQHF
>TRBV10-3|TRBJ1-6
CAIRRRYNSPLHF
>TRBV29-1|TRBJ2-7
CSVEADTSYEQYF
>TRBV6-6|TRBJ2-7
CASSLQTGDEQYF
>TRBV18|TRBJ1-2
CASSPQGAGNGYTF
>TRBV2|TRBJ1-2
CASSERPVRGYTF
>TRBV7-1|TRBJ2-4
CASSLEGTGENIQYF
>TRBV18|TRBJ2-7
CASSPLGLQGGEQYF
>TRBV28|TRBJ1-5
CASRTWGIDDQPQHF
>TRBV7-3|TRBJ1-1
CASSSERETAEAFF
>TRBV11-2|TRBJ2-3
CASSLDGPDTQYF
>TRBV7-3|TRBJ2-5
CASSYQAGAEETQYF
>TRBV28|TRBJ2-2
CASSLSGELFF
>TRBV5-4|TRBJ2-7
CASRKGWDTSYEQYF
>TRBV28|TRBJ2-7
CASKDQGYEQYF
>TRBV28|TRBJ1-2
CASSNALVAGYTF
>TRBV29-1|TRBJ2-3
CSPRDRFTDTQYF
>TRBV7-2|TRBJ2-7
CASSLAHGAGYEQYF
>TRBV5-5|TRBJ2-1
CASSSGDKRAYNEQFF
>TRBV19|TRBJ2-1
CASSTGLAYNEQFF
>TRBV6-5|TRBJ2-3
CASSPRSEEDTQYF
>TRBV7-6|TRBJ2-2
CASSLTQQTSGNTGELFF
>TRBV6-5|TRBJ2-3
CASSYSSLGGTDTQYF
>TRBV15|TRBJ1-5
CATSRDRGNQPQHF
>TRBV7-4|TRBJ2-5
CASTFSGRGETQYF
>TRBV7-9|TRBJ2-7
CASSSREFPYEQYF
>TRBV11-3|TRBJ2-6
CASSLERAGAGANVLTF
>TRBV9|TRBJ1-1
CASSVRAGSGDTEAFF
>TRBV6-6|TRBJ1-5
CASSYSSMHSDQPQHF
>TRBV5-3|TRBJ1-2
CARSLADREGYTF
>TRBV4-2|TRBJ1-3
CASRDPNAGNTIYF
>TRBV18|TRBJ1-4
CASSLQGAVKGLFF
>TRBV27|TRBJ2-3
CASSLLAGYTDTQYF
>TRBV19|TRBJ2-1
CASSIQLAGVLDNEQFF
>TRBV29-1|TRBJ2-1
CSAAEGAGFNEQFF
>TRBV5-4|TRBJ2-7
CASSLDPSAYEQYF
>TRBV19|TRBJ1-5
CASRNTGASNQPQHF